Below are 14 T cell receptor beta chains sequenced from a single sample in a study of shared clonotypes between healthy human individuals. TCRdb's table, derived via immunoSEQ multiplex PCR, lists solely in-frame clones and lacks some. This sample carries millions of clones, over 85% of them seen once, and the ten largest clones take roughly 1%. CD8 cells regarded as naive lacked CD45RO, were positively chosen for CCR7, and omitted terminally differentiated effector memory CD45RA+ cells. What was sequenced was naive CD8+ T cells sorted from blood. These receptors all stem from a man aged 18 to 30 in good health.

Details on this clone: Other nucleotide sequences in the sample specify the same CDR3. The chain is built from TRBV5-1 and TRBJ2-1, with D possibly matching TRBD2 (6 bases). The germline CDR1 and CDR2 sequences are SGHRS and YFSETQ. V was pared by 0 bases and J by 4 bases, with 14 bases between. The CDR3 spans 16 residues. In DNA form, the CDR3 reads TGCGCCAGCAGCTTGGGATTGGCGGGGAGATACAATGAGCAGTTCTTC. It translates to CASSLGLAGRYNEQFF. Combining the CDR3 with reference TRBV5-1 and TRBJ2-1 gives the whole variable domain KAGVTQTPRYLIKTRGQQVTLSCSPISGHRSVSWYQQTPGQGLQFLFEYFSETQRNKGNFPGRFSGRQFSNSRSEMNVSTLELGDSALYLCASSLGLAGRYNEQFFGPGTRLTVL.

The CDR3 reads CASRGSSGGGTDTQYF. The CDR3 nucleotides read TGTGCCAGCAGAGGCAGCTCAGGGGGTGGCACAGATACGCAGTATTTT. V and J are TRBV2 and TRBJ2-3; 7 positions match TRBD1. There are 16 residues in the CDR3. The J segment lost 1 base and the V segment lost 6 bases, leaving 10 bases of the junction unmatched. CDR1 SNHLY and CDR2 FYNNEI come from the germline V gene.

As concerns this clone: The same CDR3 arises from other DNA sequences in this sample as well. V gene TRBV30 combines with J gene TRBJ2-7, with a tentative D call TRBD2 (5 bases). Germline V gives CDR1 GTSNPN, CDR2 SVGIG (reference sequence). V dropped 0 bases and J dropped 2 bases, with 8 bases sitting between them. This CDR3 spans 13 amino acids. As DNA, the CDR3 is TGTGCCTGGAGTGTTGGAGGTACCTACGAGCAGTACTTC. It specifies CAWSVGGTYEQYF.

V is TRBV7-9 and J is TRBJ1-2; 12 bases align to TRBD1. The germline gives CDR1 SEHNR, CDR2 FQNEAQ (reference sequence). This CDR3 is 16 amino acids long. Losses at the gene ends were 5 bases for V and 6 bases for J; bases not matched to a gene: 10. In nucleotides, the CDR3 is TGTGCCAGCAGCACTGGGGACAGGGGGCCTCTGGATGGCTACACCTTC. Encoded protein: CASSTGDRGPLDGYTF.

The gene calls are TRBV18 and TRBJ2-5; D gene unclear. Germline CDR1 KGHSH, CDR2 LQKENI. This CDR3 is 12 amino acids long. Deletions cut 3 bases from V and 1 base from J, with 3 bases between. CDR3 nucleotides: TGTGCCAGCTCACCTGCCCAAGAGACCCAGTACTTC. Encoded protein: CASSPAQETQYF. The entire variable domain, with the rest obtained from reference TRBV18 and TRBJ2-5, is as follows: NAGVMQNPRHLVRRRGQEARLRCSPMKGHSHVYWYRQLPEEGLKFMVYLQKENIIDESGMPKERFSAEFPKEGPSILRIQQVVRGDSAAYFCASSPAQETQYFGPGTRLLVL.

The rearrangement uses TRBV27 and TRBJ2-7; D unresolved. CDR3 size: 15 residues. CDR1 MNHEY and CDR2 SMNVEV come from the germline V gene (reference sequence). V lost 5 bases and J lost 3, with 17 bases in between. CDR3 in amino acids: CASSPRLRINYEQYF. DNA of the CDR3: TGTGCCAGCAGTCCCCGACTTAGGATAAACTACGAGCAGTACTTC.

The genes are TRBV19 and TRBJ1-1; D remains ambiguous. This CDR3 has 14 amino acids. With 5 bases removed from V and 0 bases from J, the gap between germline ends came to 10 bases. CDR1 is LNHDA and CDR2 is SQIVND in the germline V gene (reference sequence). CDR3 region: CASSSPRVNTEAFF. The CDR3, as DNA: TGTGCCAGTAGTTCGCCAAGGGTGAACACTGAAGCTTTCTTT.

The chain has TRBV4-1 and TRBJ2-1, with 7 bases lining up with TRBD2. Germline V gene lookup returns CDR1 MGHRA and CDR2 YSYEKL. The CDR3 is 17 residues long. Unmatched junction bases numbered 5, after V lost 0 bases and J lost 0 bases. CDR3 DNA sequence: TGCGCCAGCAGCCAAGACGGCGGGGGATTCTCCTACAATGAGCAGTTCTTC. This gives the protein CASSQDGGGFSYNEQFF.

The CDR3 nucleotides read TGTGCCAGCACTCGAGACCTAGTCCCAGATACGCAGTATTTT. This codes for CASTRDLVPDTQYF. The chain uses TRBV2 and TRBJ2-3; D gene ambiguous. The germline gives CDR1 SNHLY, CDR2 FYNNEI. The CDR3 consists of 14 residues. V was clipped by 7 bases and J by 4 bases, with 15 bases between them.

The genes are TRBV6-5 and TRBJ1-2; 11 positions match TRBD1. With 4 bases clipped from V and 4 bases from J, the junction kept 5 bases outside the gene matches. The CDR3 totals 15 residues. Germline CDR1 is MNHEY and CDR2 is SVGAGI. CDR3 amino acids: CASSSGTGGPYGYTF. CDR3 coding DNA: TGTGCCAGCAGTTCAGGGACAGGGGGGCCCTATGGCTACACCTTC.

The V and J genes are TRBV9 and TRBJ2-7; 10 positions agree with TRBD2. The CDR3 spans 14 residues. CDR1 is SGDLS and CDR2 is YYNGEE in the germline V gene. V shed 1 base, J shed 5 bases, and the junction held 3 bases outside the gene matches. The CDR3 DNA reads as TGTGCCAGCAGCGTAACCGGGACTAGCGACGAGCAGTACTTC. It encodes CASSVTGTSDEQYF. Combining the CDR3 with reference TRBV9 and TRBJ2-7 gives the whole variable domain DSGVTQTPKHLITATGQRVTLRCSPRSGDLSVYWYQQSLDQGLQFLIQYYNGEERAKGNILERFSAQQFPDLHSELNLSSLELGDSALYFCASSVTGTSDEQYFGPGTRLTVT.

The CDR3 spells CASSAYGRHGYTF. The CDR3 region has the DNA TGTGCCAGCAGTGCCTACGGACGCCATGGCTACACCTTC. This rearrangement joins TRBV27 to TRBJ1-2; D is undetermined. CDR1 is MNHEY and CDR2 is SMNVEV in the germline V gene (reference sequence). This CDR3 comprises 13 residues. V dropped 5 bases and J dropped 6 bases, with 13 bases sitting between them.

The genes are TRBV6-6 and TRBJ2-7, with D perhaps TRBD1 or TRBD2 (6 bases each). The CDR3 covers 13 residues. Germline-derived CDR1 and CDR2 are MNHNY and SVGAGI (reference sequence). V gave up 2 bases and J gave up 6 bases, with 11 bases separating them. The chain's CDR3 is CASSYQGTGEQYF. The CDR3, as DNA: TGTGCCAGCAGTTACCAGGGGACTGGCGAGCAGTACTTC.

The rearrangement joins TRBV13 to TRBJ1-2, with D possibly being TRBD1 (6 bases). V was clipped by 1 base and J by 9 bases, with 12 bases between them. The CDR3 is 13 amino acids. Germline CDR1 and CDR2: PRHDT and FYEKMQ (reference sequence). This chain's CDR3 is CASSLDVGGSYTF. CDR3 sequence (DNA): TGTGCCAGCAGCTTAGATGTCGGGGGCAGCTACACCTTC.